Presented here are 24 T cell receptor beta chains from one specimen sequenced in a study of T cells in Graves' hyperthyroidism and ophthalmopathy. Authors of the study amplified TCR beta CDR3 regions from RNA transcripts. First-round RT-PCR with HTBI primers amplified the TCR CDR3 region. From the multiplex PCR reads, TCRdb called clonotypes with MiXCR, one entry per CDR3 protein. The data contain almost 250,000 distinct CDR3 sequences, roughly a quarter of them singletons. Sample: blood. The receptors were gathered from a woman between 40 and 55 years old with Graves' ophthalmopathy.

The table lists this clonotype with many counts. CDR3 residues: CASSPPTNLAGGRGYEQYF. The DNA for the CDR3 is TGTGCCAGCAGTCCCCCCACAAATCTAGCGGGAGGGAGGGGCTACGAGCAGTACTTC. The chain is built from TRBV28 and TRBJ2-7; 12 bases line up with TRBD2. The CDR3 is 19 amino acids. Germline V CDR1 and CDR2: MDHEN, SYDVKM. J lost 3 bases, V lost 5 bases, and 17 bases had no gene match.

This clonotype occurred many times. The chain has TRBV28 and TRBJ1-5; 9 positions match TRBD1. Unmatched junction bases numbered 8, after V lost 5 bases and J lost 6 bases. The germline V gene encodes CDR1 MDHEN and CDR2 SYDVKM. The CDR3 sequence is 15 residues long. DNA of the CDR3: TGTGCCAGCAGTCAACCGGGACAGGGTTTTCAGCCCCAGCATTTT. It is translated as CASSQPGQGFQPQHF.

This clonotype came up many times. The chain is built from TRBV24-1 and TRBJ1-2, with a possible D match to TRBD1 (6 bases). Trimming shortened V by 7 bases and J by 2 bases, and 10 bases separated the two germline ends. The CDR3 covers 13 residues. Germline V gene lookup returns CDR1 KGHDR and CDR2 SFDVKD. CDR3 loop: CATSRQANYGYTF. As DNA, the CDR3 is TGTGCCACCAGCAGACAGGCGAACTATGGCTACACCTTC.

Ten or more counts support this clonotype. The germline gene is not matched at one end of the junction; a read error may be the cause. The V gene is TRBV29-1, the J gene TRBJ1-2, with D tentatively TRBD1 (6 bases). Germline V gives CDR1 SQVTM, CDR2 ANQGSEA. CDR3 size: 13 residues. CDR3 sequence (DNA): TGCAGCGTCGAAGACAGGTTTAACTATGGCTACACCTTC. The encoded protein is CSVEDRFNYGYTF.

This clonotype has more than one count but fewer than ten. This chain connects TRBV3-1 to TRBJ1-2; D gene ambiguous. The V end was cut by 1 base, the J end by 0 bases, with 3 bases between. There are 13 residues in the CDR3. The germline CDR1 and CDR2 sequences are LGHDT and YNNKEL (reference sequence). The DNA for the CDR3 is TGTGCCAGCAGCCAAGGATCTAACTATGGCTACACCTTC. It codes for CASSQGSNYGYTF.

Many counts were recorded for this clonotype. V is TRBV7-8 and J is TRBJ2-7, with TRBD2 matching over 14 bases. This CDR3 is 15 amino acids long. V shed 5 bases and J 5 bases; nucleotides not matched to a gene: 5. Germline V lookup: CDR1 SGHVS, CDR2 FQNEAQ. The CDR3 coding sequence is TGTGCCAGCAGCCTACCGACTAGCGGGAGGGACGAGCAGTACTTC. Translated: CASSLPTSGRDEQYF.

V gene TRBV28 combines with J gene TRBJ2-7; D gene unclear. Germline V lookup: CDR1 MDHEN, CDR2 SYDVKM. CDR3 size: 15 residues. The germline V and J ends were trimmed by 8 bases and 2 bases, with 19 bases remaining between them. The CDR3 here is CASGSLTAVTYEQYF. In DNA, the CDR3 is TGTGCCAGCGGGTCCTTGACGGCGGTTACCTACGAGCAGTACTTC.

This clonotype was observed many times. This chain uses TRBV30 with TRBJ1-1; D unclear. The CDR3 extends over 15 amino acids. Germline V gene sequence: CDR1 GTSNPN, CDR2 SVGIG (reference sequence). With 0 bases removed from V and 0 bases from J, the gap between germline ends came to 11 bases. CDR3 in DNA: TGTGCCTGGAGTGTATGGTCAGGCATGAACACTGAAGCTTTCTTT. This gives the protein CAWSVWSGMNTEAFF. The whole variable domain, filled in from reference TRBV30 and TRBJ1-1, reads SQTIHQWPATLVQPVGSPLSLECTVEGTSNPNLYWYRQAAGRGLQLLFYSVGIGQISSEVPQNLSASRPQDRQFILSSKKLLLSDSGFYLCAWSVWSGMNTEAFFGQGTRLTVV.

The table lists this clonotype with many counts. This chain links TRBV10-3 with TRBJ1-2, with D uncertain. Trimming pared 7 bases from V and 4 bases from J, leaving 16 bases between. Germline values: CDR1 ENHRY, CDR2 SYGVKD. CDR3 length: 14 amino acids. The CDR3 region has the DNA TGTGCCATCAAGTCAGCGGGAGGCGGCTATGGCTACACCTTC. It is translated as CAIKSAGGGYGYTF.

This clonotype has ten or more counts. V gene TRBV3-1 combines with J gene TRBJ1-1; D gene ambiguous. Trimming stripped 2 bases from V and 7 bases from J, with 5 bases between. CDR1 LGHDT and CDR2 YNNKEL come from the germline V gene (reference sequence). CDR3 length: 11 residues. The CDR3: CASSQRGEAFF. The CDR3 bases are TGTGCCAGCAGCCAAAGAGGTGAAGCTTTCTTT.

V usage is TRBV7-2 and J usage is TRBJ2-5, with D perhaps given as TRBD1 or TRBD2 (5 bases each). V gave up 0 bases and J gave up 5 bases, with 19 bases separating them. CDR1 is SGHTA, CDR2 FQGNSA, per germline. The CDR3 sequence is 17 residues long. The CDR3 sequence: CASSLALVTARGETQYF. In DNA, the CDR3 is TGTGCCAGCAGCTTAGCGCTGGTGACAGCCCGAGGGGAGACCCAGTACTTC.

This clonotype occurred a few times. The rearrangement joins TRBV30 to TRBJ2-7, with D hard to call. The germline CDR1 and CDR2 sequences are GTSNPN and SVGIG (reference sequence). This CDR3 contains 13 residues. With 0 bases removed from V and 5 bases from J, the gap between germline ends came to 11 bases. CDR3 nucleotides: TGTGCCTGGAGTGTACTGGGTACAAACGAGCAGTACTTC. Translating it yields CAWSVLGTNEQYF. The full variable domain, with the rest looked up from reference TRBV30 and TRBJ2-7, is SQTIHQWPATLVQPVGSPLSLECTVEGTSNPNLYWYRQAAGRGLQLLFYSVGIGQISSEVPQNLSASRPQDRQFILSSKKLLLSDSGFYLCAWSVLGTNEQYFGPGTRLTVT.

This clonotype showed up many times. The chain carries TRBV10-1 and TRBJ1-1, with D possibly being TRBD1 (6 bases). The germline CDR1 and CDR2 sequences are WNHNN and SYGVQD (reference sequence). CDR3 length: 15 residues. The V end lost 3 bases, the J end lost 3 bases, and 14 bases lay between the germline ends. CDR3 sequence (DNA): TGCGCCAGCAGTGAATCGGGGGGCTGGGACACTGAAGCTTTCTTT. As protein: CASSESGGWDTEAFF.

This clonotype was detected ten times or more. The CDR3 coding sequence is TGCGCCAGCAGCTTGGTTCTGGGGGACACCGGGGAGCTGTTTTTT. This sequence encodes CASSLVLGDTGELFF. The chain employs TRBV5-1 and TRBJ2-2; possibly TRBD1 or TRBD2 for D (5 bases each). The CDR3 spans 15 residues. Germline CDR1 SGHRS, CDR2 YFSETQ. V shed 0 bases and J shed 3 bases, with 9 bases lying between them.

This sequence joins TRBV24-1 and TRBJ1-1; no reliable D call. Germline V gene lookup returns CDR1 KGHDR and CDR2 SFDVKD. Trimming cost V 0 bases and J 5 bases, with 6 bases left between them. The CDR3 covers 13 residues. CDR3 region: CATSDLVGTEAFF. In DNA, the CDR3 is TGTGCCACCAGTGATTTGGTGGGAACTGAAGCTTTCTTT.

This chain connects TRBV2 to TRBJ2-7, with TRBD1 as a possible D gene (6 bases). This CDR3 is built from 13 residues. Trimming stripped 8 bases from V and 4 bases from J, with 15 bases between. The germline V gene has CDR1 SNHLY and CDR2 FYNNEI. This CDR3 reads CASAGQIPYEQYF. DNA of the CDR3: TGTGCCAGCGCAGGACAGATTCCGTACGAGCAGTACTTC.

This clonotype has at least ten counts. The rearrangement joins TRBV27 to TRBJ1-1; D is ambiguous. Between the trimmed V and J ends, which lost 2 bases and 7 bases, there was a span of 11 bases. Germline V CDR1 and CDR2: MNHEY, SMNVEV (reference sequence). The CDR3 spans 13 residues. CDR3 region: CASSLRGPDEAFF. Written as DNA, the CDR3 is TGTGCCAGCAGTTTACGTGGACCCGATGAAGCTTTCTTT.

The CDR3 coding sequence is TGTGCCAGCAGCCAAGAATCCGGCTCCTACGAGCAGTACTTC. Translating gives CASSQESGSYEQYF. The chain links TRBV4-2 to TRBJ2-7; no clear D gene. Germline-derived CDR1 and CDR2 are LGHNA and YNFKEQ. The CDR3 is 14 residues long. Trimming pared 0 bases from V and 0 bases from J, leaving 6 bases between.

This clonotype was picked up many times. The DNA of the CDR3 is TGTGCCAGCAGTAAGGGGACAGGACAGGCCTCTGGGGCCAACGTCCTGACTTTC. Its protein is CASSKGTGQASGANVLTF. The chain carries TRBV6-1 and TRBJ2-6; 8 positions agree with TRBD1. The length of the CDR3 is 18 residues. CDR1 is MNHNS, CDR2 SASEGT, per germline. Trimming cost V 5 bases and J 0 bases; bases outside gene matches: 9.

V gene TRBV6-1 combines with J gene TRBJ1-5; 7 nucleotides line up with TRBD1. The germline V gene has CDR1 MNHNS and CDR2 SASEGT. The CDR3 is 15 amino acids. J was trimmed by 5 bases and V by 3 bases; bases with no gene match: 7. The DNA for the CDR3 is TGTGCCAGCAGTGATATACAGGGGATTCATCAGCCCCAGCATTTT. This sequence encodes CASSDIQGIHQPQHF.

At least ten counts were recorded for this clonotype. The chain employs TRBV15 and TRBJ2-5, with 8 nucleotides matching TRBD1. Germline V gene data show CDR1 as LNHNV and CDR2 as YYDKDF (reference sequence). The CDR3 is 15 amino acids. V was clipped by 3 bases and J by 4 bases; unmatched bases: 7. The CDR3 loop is CATSSDRGWGETQYF. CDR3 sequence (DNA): TGTGCCACCAGCAGCGACAGGGGATGGGGAGAGACCCAGTACTTC.

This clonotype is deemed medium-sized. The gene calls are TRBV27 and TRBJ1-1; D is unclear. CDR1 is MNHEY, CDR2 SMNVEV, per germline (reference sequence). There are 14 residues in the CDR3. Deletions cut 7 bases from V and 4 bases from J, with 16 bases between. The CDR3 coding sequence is TGTGCCAGCACCTCTGGAATCCAAGCCACTGAAGCTTTCTTT. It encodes CASTSGIQATEAFF.

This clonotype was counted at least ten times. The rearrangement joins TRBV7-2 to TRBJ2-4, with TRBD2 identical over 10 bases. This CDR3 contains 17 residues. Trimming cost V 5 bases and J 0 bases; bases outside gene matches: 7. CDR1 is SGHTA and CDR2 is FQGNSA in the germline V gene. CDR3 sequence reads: CASSPSGRVLAKNIQYF. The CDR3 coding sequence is TGTGCCAGCAGCCCCAGCGGGAGGGTCCTAGCCAAAAACATTCAGTACTTC.

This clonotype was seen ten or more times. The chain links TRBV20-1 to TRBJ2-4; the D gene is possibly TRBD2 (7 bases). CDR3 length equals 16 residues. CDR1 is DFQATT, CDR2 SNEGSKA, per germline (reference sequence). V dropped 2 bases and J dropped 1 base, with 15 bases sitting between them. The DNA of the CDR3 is TGCAGTGCTAGAACAGCTGGGGGGGGCGCCAAAAACATTCAGTACTTC. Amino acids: CSARTAGGGAKNIQYF.